A single sample gave rise to the 23 T cell receptor beta chains below, sequenced in a study of blood T cells in healthy people across ages. A second PCR of about 6 to 12 cycles used a sample-barcoded 5' primer and a J-beta primer mix. TCRdb processed the 5' RACE reads anew with MiXCR; each CDR3 protein has one entry. The table shows about 1.8 million distinct CDR3 sequences, with approximately 50% occurring only once. Sample: blood. The receptor set was obtained from a woman in her 40s in good health.

This clonotype was observed a handful of times. The chain joins TRBV4-2 to TRBJ1-2; no definite D call. V lost 0 bases and J 3 bases, leaving 20 bases between the germline ends. From germline, CDR1 is LGHNA and CDR2 YNFKEQ. The CDR3 is 18 residues long. Here the CDR3 reads CASSQDPSPRHRDYGYTF. As DNA, the CDR3 is TGTGCCAGCAGCCAAGATCCCTCGCCAAGGCATCGGGACTATGGCTACACCTTC.

This clonotype turned up a few times. The gene calls are TRBV7-6 and TRBJ2-2, with D perhaps matching TRBD2 (6 bases). The CDR3 spans 15 residues. With 5 bases removed from V and 1 base from J, the gap between germline ends came to 11 bases. Germline-derived CDR1 and CDR2 are SGHVS and FNYEAQ. The CDR3: CASSTMGGNTGELFF. The DNA for the CDR3 is TGTGCCAGCAGCACTATGGGGGGGAACACCGGGGAGCTGTTTTTT.

This chain connects TRBV10-2 to TRBJ2-5; 9 bases align to TRBD1. V gave up 2 bases and J gave up 5 bases; unmatched junction bases: 6. Looked up from germline, CDR1 is WSHSY and CDR2 is SAAADI. This CDR3 has 15 residues. Here the CDR3 reads CASSETGTGLETQYF. The CDR3 DNA reads as TGCGCCAGCAGTGAGACCGGGACAGGGTTGGAGACCCAGTACTTC.

This clonotype was counted at least ten times. This rearrangement joins TRBV6-5 to TRBJ2-7; TRBD1 aligns across 7 bases. V lost 5 bases to trimming and J lost 0 bases; unmatched junction nucleotides: 7. This CDR3 is built from 15 residues. The V gene's germline CDR1 is MNHEY and CDR2 SVGAGI. The CDR3, as DNA: TGTGCCAGCAGTCCCCGACAGGGAAGCTCCTACGAGCAGTACTTC. Translating it yields CASSPRQGSSYEQYF.

The chain links TRBV4-3 to TRBJ2-5, with 8 bases matching TRBD1. J lost 4 bases, V lost 1 base, and 8 bases had no gene match. The CDR3 spans 16 residues. Germline CDR1 reads LGHNA; CDR2 reads YSLEER. The CDR3 protein is CASSQGAGQGGETQYF. The DNA for the CDR3 is TGCGCCAGCAGCCAAGGGGCAGGACAGGGAGGAGAGACCCAGTACTTC.

This clonotype showed up just once. V usage is TRBV27 and J usage is TRBJ1-2, with 7 bases lining up with TRBD1. The germline CDR1 and CDR2 sequences are MNHEY and SMNVEV (reference sequence). The CDR3 runs 19 residues. The V segment lost 3 bases and the J segment 7 bases; nucleotides outside the gene matches: 23. Here the CDR3 DNA reads TGTGCCAGCAGTTTCAGCCGCGCGAGGACAGGTCTAGGTTTTGGTGGCTACACCTTC. It translates to CASSFSRARTGLGFGGYTF.

V and J are TRBV5-1 and TRBJ1-4; TRBD1 matches at 8 bases. The germline V gene has CDR1 SGHRS and CDR2 YFSETQ. The CDR3 loop spans 16 amino acids. V was clipped by 4 bases and J by 5 bases; unmatched bases: 10. The CDR3 coding sequence is TGCGCCAGCAGCCCCGGACAGGGCTACCCAAATGAAAAACTGTTTTTT. The encoded protein is CASSPGQGYPNEKLFF.

The chain links TRBV9 to TRBJ2-3; D not resolved. Trimming removed 0 bases at V and 5 bases at J, with 4 bases between. CDR1 and CDR2 from the germline V gene are SGDLS and YYNGEE. The CDR3 is 12 amino acids. The CDR3 DNA reads as TGTGCCAGCAGCGTAGTGGTAGATACGCAGTATTTT. Protein: CASSVVVDTQYF. Combining the CDR3 with reference TRBV9 and TRBJ2-3 gives the whole variable domain DSGVTQTPKHLITATGQRVTLRCSPRSGDLSVYWYQQSLDQGLQFLIQYYNGEERAKGNILERFSAQQFPDLHSELNLSSLELGDSALYFCASSVVVDTQYFGPGTRLTVL.

This clonotype was observed a few times. The chain couples TRBV6-2 or TRBV6-3 to TRBJ2-1; D call uncertain. Germline values: CDR1 MNHEY, CDR2 SVGEGT. V was cut by 7 bases and J by 3 bases, with 7 bases left in between. This CDR3 has 12 residues. The CDR3 coding sequence is TGTGCCAGCAACTACGGCTACAATGAGCAGTTCTTC. Translation gives CASNYGYNEQFF.

The chain carries TRBV6-7 and TRBJ1-5; D is perhaps TRBD1 (5 bases). TRBV6-7 is an open reading frame whose function is uncertain. The CDR3 has 16 amino acids. V was trimmed by 0 bases and J by 7 bases, leaving 16 bases between them. CDR3: CASSYSNAGLGQPQHF. For the CDR3, the DNA is TGTGCCAGCAGTTACTCGAATGCAGGGCTGGGGCAGCCCCAGCATTTT.

As for this clonotype: At one end the junction does not follow the germline gene, possibly because of a read error. This sequence joins TRBV14 and TRBJ2-7, with 11 positions matching TRBD1. Germline V gene lookup returns CDR1 SGHDN and CDR2 FVKESK. The CDR3 has 17 residues. CDR3 DNA sequence: TGTGCCAGCAGCCAAGACCGGAGGACAGGGGGCTCCCACGAGCAGTACTTC. Translated, it gives CASSQDRRTGGSHEQYF.

This clonotype was found once. The CDR3 here is CASRTRFTNTEAFF. CDR3 bases: TGTGCCAGCAGAACCAGGTTCACGAACACTGAAGCTTTCTTT. The chain has TRBV27 and TRBJ1-1; unclear D gene. The germline CDR1 and CDR2 sequences are MNHEY and SMNVEV (reference sequence). CDR3 length: 14 amino acids. Between the trimmed V and J ends, which lost 6 bases and 1 base, there was a span of 12 bases.

This chain uses TRBV20-1 with TRBJ1-2, with D possibly TRBD1 on 6 matching bases. CDR1 DFQATT and CDR2 SNEGSKA come from the germline V gene (reference sequence). There are 12 residues in the CDR3. The V and J ends lost 5 bases and 8 bases respectively, with 15 bases between them. Written as DNA, the CDR3 is TGCAGTGCTTATAATAGGGGGACGGGCTACACCTTC. Translated: CSAYNRGTGYTF.

The chain couples TRBV7-8 to TRBJ2-5, with D tentatively TRBD2 (7 bases). The end of the DNA aligns better with TRBJ2-7, so the J call may be wrong. Germline V gene lookup returns CDR1 SGHVS and CDR2 FQNEAQ. The CDR3 runs to 16 residues. The CDR3 loop is CASSFGGGPPEDEQYF. CDR3 in DNA: TGTGCCAGCAGCTTTGGGGGGGGGCCTCCGGAGGACGAGCAGTACTTC.

DNA for the CDR3: TGTGCCAGCAGTGCCAGGAGCTTAGTTGGTGGCTACACCTTC. Its protein is CASSARSLVGGYTF. The J gene is TRBJ1-2, the V gene TRBV28; no definite D call. Trimming cost V 5 bases and J 7 bases, with 17 bases left between them. Germline CDR1 and CDR2: MDHEN and SYDVKM. This CDR3 has 14 amino acids.

J is TRBJ2-3 and V is TRBV6-6; tentative D call: TRBD1 (6 bases). Germline values: CDR1 MNHNY, CDR2 SVGAGI (reference sequence). Trimming shortened V by 3 bases and J by 3 bases, and 7 bases separated the two germline ends. CDR3 length: 13 residues. DNA of the CDR3: TGTGCCAGCAGTTATACAGGGACAGATACGCAGTATTTT. Translated: CASSYTGTDTQYF.

This clonotype was picked up a small number of times. V usage is TRBV29-1 and J usage is TRBJ2-7; 8 bases map to TRBD1. This CDR3 comprises 14 residues. Trimming removed 6 bases from V and 3 bases from J; junction bases left unmatched: 10. The germline V gene encodes CDR1 SQVTM and CDR2 ANQGSEA. The CDR3 bases are TGCAGCGTGGTCGGGACAGGCCTATTCTACGAGCAGTACTTC. Translating it yields CSVVGTGLFYEQYF.

This clonotype was counted only a few times. V gene TRBV11-2 combines with J gene TRBJ2-1; D is unclear. Germline CDR1 SGHAT, CDR2 FQNNGV. With 1 base removed from V and 9 bases from J, the gap between germline ends came to 13 bases. The CDR3 is made up of 14 amino acids. The CDR3 sequence is CASSLGVGAGEQFF. CDR3 DNA sequence: TGTGCCAGCAGCTTAGGGGTCGGAGCCGGTGAGCAGTTCTTC.

This clonotype was recorded a few times. V and J are TRBV7-2 and TRBJ2-7; 11 positions match TRBD2. Germline V gene lookup returns CDR1 SGHTA and CDR2 FQGNSA. Trimming took 6 bases from V and 5 from J; bases not matched to a gene: 6. This CDR3 is 14 amino acids long. The chain's CDR3 is CASRKLAGAHEQYF. CDR3 nucleotides: TGTGCCAGCAGAAAACTAGCGGGGGCACACGAGCAGTACTTC.

The count of this clonotype is one. V usage is TRBV7-2 and J usage is TRBJ1-6, with D possibly TRBD1 on 5 matching bases. Trimming stripped 6 bases from V and 9 bases from J, with 12 bases between. Germline CDR1 and CDR2: SGHTA and FQGNSA. The CDR3 is made up of 13 amino acids. The CDR3 bases are TGTGCCAGCAGTCACGCAGGGAGTTCACCCCTCCACTTT. Translated, it gives CASSHAGSSPLHF.

J is TRBJ2-7 and V is TRBV2, with D possibly TRBD2 on 5 matching bases. The germline V and J ends were trimmed by 7 bases and 1 base, with 8 bases remaining between them. CDR1 SNHLY and CDR2 FYNNEI come from the germline V gene. This CDR3 has 12 residues. The CDR3 is CASKEDSYEQYF. The CDR3 nucleotides read TGTGCCAGCAAGGAGGATTCCTACGAGCAGTACTTC.

This clonotype has more than one count but fewer than ten. The genes are TRBV5-1 and TRBJ2-5; 7 nucleotides match TRBD1. The J call may be incorrect, as the DNA end agrees better with TRBJ2-7. Germline assignment: CDR1 SGHRS and CDR2 YFSETQ. The CDR3 contains 15 residues. The CDR3 region has the DNA TGCGCCAGCAGCATCAAGACAGGGCAAGCCTCCGAGCAGTACTTC. Translated, it gives CASSIKTGQASEQYF.

The CDR3 spells CSARLGSYEQYF. The CDR3, as DNA: TGCAGTGCTAGGCTTGGCTCCTACGAGCAGTACTTC. The genes are TRBV20-1 and TRBJ2-7; D remains unclear. Between the trimmed V and J ends, which lost 3 bases and 0 bases, there was a span of 6 bases. The CDR3 totals 12 residues. The germline V gene encodes CDR1 DFQATT and CDR2 SNEGSKA (reference sequence).